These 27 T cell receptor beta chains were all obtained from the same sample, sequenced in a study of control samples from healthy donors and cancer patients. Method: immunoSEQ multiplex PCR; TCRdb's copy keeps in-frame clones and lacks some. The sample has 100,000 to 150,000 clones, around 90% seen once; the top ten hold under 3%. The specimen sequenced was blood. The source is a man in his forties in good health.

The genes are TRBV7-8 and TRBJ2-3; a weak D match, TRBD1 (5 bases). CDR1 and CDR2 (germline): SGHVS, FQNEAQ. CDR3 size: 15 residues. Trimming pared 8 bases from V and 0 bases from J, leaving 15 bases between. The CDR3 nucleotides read TGTGCCAGCTGCGTGACAGCGACTAGCACAGATACGCAGTATTTT. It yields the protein CASCVTATSTDTQYF. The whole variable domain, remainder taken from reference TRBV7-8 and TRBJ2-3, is GAGVSQSPRYKVAKRGQDVALRCDPISGHVSLFWYQQALGQGPEFLTYFQNEAQLDKSGLPSDRFFAERPEGSVSTLKIQRTQQEDSAVYLCASCVTATSTDTQYFGPGTRLTVL.

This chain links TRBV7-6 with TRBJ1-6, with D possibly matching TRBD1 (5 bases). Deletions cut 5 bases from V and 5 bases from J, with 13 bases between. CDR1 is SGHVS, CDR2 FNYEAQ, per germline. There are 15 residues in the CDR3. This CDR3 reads CASSPLGVHNSPLHF. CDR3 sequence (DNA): TGTGCCAGCAGCCCCCTGGGGGTCCATAATTCACCCCTCCACTTT.

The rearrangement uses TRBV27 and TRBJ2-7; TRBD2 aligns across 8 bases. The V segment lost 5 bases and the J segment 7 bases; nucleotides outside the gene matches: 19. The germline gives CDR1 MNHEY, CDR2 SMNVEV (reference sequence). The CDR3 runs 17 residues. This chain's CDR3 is CASSPLAAGERKLEQYF. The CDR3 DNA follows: TGTGCCAGCAGTCCCCTTGCAGCGGGGGAACGGAAGTTGGAGCAGTACTTC.

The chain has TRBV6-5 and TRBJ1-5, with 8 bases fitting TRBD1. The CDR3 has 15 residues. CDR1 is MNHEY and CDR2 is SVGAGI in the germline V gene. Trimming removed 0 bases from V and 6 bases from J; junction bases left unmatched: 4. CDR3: CASSYSSRGRQPQHF. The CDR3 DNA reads TGTGCCAGCAGTTACTCGTCCAGGGGGCGTCAGCCCCAGCATTTT.

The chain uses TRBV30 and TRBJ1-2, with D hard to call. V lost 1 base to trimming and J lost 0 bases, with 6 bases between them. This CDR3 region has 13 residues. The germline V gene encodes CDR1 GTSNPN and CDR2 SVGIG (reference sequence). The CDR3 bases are TGTGCCTGGAGTGGTTTAGCTAACTATGGCTACACCTTC. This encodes CAWSGLANYGYTF. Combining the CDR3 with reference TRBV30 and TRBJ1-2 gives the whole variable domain SQTIHQWPATLVQPVGSPLSLECTVEGTSNPNLYWYRQAAGRGLQLLFYSVGIGQISSEVPQNLSASRPQDRQFILSSKKLLLSDSGFYLCAWSGLANYGYTFGSGTRLTVV.

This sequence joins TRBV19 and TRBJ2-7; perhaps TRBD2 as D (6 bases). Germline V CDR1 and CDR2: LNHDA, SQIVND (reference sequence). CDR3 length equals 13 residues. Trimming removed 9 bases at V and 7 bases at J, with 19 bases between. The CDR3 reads CASSRGPPGEQYF. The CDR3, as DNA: TGTGCCAGCTCGCGGGGCCCCCCGGGGGAGCAGTACTTC.

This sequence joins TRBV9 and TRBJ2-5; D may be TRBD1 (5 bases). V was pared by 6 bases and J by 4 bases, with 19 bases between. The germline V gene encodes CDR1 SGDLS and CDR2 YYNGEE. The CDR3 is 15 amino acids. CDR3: CASTLTVGQGETQYF. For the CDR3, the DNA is TGTGCCAGCACTCTAACCGTGGGGCAAGGAGAGACCCAGTACTTC.

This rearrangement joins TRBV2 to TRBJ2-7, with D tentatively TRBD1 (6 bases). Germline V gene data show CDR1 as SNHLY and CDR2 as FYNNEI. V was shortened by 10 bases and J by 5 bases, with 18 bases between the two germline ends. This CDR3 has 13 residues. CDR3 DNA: TGTGCCACCTACAGGGCTCTAGGGGACGAGCAGTACTTC. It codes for CATYRALGDEQYF.

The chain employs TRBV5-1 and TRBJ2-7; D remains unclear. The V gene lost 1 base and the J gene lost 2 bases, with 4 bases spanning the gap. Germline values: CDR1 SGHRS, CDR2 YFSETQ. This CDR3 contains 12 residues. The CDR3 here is CASSLTAYEQYF. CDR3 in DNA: TGCGCCAGCAGCTTGACCGCCTACGAGCAGTACTTC. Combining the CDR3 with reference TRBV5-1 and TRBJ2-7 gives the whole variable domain KAGVTQTPRYLIKTRGQQVTLSCSPISGHRSVSWYQQTPGQGLQFLFEYFSETQRNKGNFPGRFSGRQFSNSRSEMNVSTLELGDSALYLCASSLTAYEQYFGPGTRLTVT.

CDR3 sequence reads: CASSLLRGYEQYF. In DNA form, the CDR3 reads TGTGCCAGCAGTCTCCTCAGGGGCTACGAGCAGTACTTC. This chain uses TRBV12-3 or TRBV12-4 with TRBJ2-7, with D tentatively TRBD1 (6 bases). The CDR3 length is 13 residues. Between the trimmed V and J ends, which lost 5 bases and 3 bases, there was a span of 11 bases.

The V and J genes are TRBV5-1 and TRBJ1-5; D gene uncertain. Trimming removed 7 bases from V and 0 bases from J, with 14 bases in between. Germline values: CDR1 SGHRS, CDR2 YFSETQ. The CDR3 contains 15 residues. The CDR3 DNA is TGCGCCAGCGTTATTACAGCATATAGCAATCAGCCCCAGCATTTT. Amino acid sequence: CASVITAYSNQPQHF.

CDR3 in DNA: TGTGCCAGCAGCTTCCCCGCAGGGGGAATTGGCTACACCTTC. Translated, it gives CASSFPAGGIGYTF. V gene TRBV7-9 combines with J gene TRBJ1-2; 7 bases map to TRBD1. CDR1 is SEHNR, CDR2 FQNEAQ, per germline (reference sequence). V was pared by 3 bases and J by 7 bases, with 8 bases of the junction left unmatched. The CDR3 loop spans 14 amino acids.

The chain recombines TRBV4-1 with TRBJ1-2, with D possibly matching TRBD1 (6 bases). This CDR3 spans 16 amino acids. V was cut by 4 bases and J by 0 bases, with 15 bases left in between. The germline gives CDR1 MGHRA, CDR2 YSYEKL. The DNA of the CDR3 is TGCGCCAGCAGCCTTTTTGAGGGGGATACTAACTATGGCTACACCTTC. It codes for CASSLFEGDTNYGYTF.

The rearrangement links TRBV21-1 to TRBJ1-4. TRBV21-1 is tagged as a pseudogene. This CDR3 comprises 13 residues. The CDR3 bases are TGTGCCAGCAGCAAAGGGGGGTCGGAAAAACTGTTTTTT. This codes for CASSKGGSEKLFF.

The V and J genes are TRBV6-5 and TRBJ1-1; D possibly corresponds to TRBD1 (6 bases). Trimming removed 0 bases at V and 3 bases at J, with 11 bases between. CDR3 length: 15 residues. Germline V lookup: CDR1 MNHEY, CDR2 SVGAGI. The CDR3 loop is CASSYSGRGDTEAFF. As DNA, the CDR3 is TGTGCCAGCAGTTACTCAGGGAGGGGGGACACTGAAGCTTTCTTT.

The CDR3 nucleotides read TGTGCCAGCAGCCGTAGGGGCTCGAGCTCCTACAATGAGCAGTTCTTC. It yields the protein CASSRRGSSSYNEQFF. The chain carries TRBV14 and TRBJ2-1, with D possibly being TRBD1 (5 bases). Germline-derived CDR1 and CDR2 are SGHDN and FVKESK. The CDR3 spans 16 residues. V was clipped by 4 bases and J by 0 bases, with 13 bases between them.

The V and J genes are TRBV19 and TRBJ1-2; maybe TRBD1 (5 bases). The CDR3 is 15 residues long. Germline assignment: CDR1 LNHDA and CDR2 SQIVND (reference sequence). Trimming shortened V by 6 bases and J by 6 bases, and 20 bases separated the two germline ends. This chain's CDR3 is CASSLREGPFNGYTF. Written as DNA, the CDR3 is TGTGCCAGTAGCCTCCGTGAGGGGCCCTTCAATGGCTACACCTTC.

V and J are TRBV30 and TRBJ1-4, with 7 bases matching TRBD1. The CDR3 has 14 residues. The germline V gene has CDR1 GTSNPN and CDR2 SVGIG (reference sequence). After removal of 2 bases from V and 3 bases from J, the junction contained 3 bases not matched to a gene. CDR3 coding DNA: TGTGCCTGGAGTAGGGGGCCGCCTAATGAAAAACTGTTTTTT. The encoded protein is CAWSRGPPNEKLFF.

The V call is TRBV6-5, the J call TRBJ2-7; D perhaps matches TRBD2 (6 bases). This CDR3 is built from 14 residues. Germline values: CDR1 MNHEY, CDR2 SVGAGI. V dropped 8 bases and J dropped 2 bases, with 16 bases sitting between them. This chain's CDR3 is CASSPGDSTYEQYF. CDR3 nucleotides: TGTGCCAGCTCGCCGGGGGACTCCACCTACGAGCAGTACTTC.

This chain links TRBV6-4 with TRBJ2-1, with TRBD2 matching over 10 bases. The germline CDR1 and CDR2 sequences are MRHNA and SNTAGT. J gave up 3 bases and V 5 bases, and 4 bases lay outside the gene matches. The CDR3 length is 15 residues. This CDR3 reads CASSNLAGDYNEQFF. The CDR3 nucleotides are TGTGCCAGCAGTAATCTAGCGGGGGACTACAATGAGCAGTTCTTC.

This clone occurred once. CDR3 protein: CASSPTGGLAGANVLTF. The DNA for the CDR3 is TGTGCCAGCTCACCGACAGGGGGCCTCGCTGGGGCCAACGTCCTGACTTTC. V and J are TRBV5-4 and TRBJ2-6; 10 nucleotides line up with TRBD1. This CDR3 is 17 amino acids long. From germline, CDR1 is SGHNT and CDR2 YYREEE (reference sequence). V shed 7 bases, J shed 2 bases, and the junction held 9 bases outside the gene matches.

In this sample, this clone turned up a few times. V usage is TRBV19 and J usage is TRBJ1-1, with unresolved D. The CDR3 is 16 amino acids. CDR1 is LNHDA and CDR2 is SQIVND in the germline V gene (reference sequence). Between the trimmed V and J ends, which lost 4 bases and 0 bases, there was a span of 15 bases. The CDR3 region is CASSRHPRGLNTEAFF. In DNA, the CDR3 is TGTGCCAGTAGTAGACACCCCCGAGGGTTGAACACTGAAGCTTTCTTT.

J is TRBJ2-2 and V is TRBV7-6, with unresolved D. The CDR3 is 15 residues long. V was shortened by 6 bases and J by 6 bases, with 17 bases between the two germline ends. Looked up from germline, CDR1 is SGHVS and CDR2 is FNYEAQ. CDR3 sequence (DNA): TGTGCCAGCAGTTCCCCACTCCTAGGGCCCGGGGAGCTGTTTTTT. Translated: CASSSPLLGPGELFF.

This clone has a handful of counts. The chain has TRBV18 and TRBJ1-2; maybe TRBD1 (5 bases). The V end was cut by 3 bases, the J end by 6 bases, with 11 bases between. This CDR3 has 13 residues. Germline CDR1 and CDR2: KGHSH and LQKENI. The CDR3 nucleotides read TGTGCCAGCTCACCCAGGGAAATTCATGGCTACACCTTC. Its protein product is CASSPREIHGYTF.

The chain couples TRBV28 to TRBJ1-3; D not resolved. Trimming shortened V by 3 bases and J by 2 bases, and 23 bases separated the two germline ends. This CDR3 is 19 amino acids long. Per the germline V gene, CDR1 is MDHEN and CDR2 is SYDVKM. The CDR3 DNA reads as TGTGCCAGCAGTTTTTCTCCCCTGTGGCTGTCCCCCCCTGGAAACACCATATATTTT. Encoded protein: CASSFSPLWLSPPGNTIYF.

CDR3 sequence: CASSSLPGQGLRTF. The CDR3 nucleotides read TGTGCCAGCAGCTCTCTTCCGGGACAGGGTCTCCGAACCTTC. The chain carries TRBV6-5 and TRBJ1-2; 9 nucleotides match TRBD1. This CDR3 region has 14 residues. Germline assignment: CDR1 MNHEY and CDR2 SVGAGI. Trimming took 6 bases from V and 14 from J; bases not matched to a gene: 16.

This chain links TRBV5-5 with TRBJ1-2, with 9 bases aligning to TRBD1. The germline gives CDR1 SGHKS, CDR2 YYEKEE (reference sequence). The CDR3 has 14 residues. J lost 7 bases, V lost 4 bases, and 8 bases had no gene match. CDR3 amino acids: CASSRTGQGGGYTF. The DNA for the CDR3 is TGTGCCAGCAGCAGAACGGGACAGGGTGGTGGCTACACCTTC. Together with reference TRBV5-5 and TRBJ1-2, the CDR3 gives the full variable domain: DAGVTQSPTHLIKTRGQQVTLRCSPISGHKSVSWYQQVLGQGPQFIFQYYEKEERGRGNFPDRFSARQFPNYSSELNVNALLLGDSALYLCASSRTGQGGGYTFGSGTRLTVV.